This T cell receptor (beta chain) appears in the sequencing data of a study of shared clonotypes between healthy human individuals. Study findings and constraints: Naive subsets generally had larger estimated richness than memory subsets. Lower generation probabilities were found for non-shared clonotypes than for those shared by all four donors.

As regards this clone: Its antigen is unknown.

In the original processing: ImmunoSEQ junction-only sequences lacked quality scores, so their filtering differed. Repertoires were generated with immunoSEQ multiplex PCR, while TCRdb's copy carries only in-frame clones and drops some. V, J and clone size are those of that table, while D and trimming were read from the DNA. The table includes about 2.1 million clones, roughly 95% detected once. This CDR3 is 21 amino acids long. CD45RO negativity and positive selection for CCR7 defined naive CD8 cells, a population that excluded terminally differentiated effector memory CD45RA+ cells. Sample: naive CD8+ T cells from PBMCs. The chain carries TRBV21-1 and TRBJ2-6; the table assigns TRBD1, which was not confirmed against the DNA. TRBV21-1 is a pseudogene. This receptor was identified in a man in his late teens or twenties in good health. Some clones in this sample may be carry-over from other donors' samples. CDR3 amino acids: CASSKGPTGGAALSGANVLTF. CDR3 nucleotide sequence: TGTGCCAGCAGCAAAGGACCAACAGGGGGCGCCGCCCTCTCTGGGGCCAACGTCCTGACTTTC.